This TCR beta chain emerged from a study of cytomegalovirus exposure and HLA in healthy donors. Healthy individuals who donated bone marrow served as the donors. Study-level results: One cluster of highly shared sequence variants probably arose as a sequencing artifact. Rarity characterized most TCR sequences, yet some public TCRs appeared in many donors. Certain indistinguishable V segments, among them TRBV6-2 and TRBV6-3, were excluded.

CDR1 is MNHEY and CDR2 is SVGAGI in the germline V gene. The CDR3 has 15 residues. The V gene end was trimmed by 5 bases and the J gene end by 12 bases; junction bases not matched to a gene: 11. PCR involved 60 Vbeta and 13 Jbeta primers. Clones were read by immunoSEQ multiplex PCR, and TCRdb kept only the in-frame ones, dropping some. The data show under 200,000 clones, approximately 80% seen once. As concerns this clone: The antigen remains undetermined.

The sequence derives from a woman between 35 and 50 years old in good health and CMV-seropositive. This chain joins TRBV6-5 and TRBJ2-1; 12 bases match TRBD2. The sequenced sample was PBMCs. CDR3 amino acids: CASSALAGGPRGQFF. The CDR3 nucleotides read TGTGCCAGCAGTGCGCTAGCGGGGGGGCCGCGCGGGCAGTTCTTC.